This is a list of T cell receptor beta chains from one sample in a study of T cell responses to AZD1222 COVID-19 vaccine. Repertoires were generated with immunoSEQ multiplex PCR, while TCRdb's copy carries only in-frame clones and drops some. Of about 160,000 clones in the sample, around 90% were seen once. Material: peripheral blood, obtained 28 days after the second AZD1222 dose. Every receptor here comes from an adult who received the AZD1222 COVID-19 vaccine. Both conserved end residues are part of each CDR3. Each record gives: CDR3 protein, CDR3 DNA, V gene, D gene, J gene, clone size. D genes are given only for firm matches. Expanded clones get a size class; other rows say once, few or many, or leave the size out.

CASSLGAGNEQYF	TGTGCCAGCAGTTTGGGGGCAGGGAACGAGCAGTACTTC	TRBV12-3/TRBV12-4	.	TRBJ2-7	.
CASSWTSGGEETQYF	TGTGCCAGCAGTTGGACTAGCGGGGGGGAGGAGACCCAGTACTTC	TRBV28	TRBD2	TRBJ2-5	.
CASSIGDRAETQYF	TGTGCCAGTAGTATTGGGGACCGGGCCGAGACCCAGTACTTC	TRBV19	.	TRBJ2-5	.
CASSRENSDTQYF	TGTGCCAGCAGCCGGGAGAATTCAGATACGCAGTATTTT	TRBV4-2	.	TRBJ2-3	.
CASSPGPANEKLFF	TGTGCCAGCAGCCCGGGACCGGCGAATGAAAAACTGTTTTTT	TRBV6-5	.	TRBJ1-4	few
CASSYELGNTEAFF	TGTGCCAGCAGTTACGAGTTGGGGAACACTGAAGCTTTCTTT	TRBV6-6	.	TRBJ1-1	.
CASSYDSSTDAQYF	TGTGCCAGCAGTTACGACTCGTCCACAGATGCGCAGTATTTT	TRBV6-5	.	TRBJ2-3	.
CASTWTKGETQYF	TGTGCCAGTACCTGGACTAAAGGAGAGACCCAGTACTTC	TRBV19	.	TRBJ2-5	.
CASSERDSNQPQHF	TGTGCCAGCAGTGAAAGGGACAGCAATCAGCCCCAGCATTTT	TRBV25-1	.	TRBJ1-5	.
CASSAAGAETQYF	TGTGCCAGCAGCGCCGCGGGGGCCGAGACCCAGTACTTC	TRBV9	.	TRBJ2-5	.
CASSQDRVLRRDTGELFF	TGCGCCAGCAGCCAAGATCGGGTCCTCCGAAGAGACACCGGGGAGCTGTTTTTT	TRBV4-1	.	TRBJ2-2	.
CASSVAPSGGNTGELFF	TGTGCCAGCAGCGTAGCCCCTAGCGGGGGTAACACCGGGGAGCTGTTTTTT	TRBV9	TRBD2	TRBJ2-2	.
CASSPPDISYEQYF	TGTGCCAGCTCACCTCCAGACATCTCCTACGAGCAGTACTTC	TRBV18	.	TRBJ2-7	.
CASSLTGAQRGYGYTF	TGTGCCAGCAGCTTGACAGGGGCCCAGAGAGGCTATGGCTACACCTTC	TRBV7-9	TRBD1	TRBJ1-2	.
CASSEGGTLHF	TGTGCCAGCAGTGAAGGGGGAACCCTCCACTTT	TRBV6-1	.	TRBJ1-6	.
CATGGGTGRNEQFF	TGTGCCACAGGAGGGGGGACAGGGCGCAATGAGCAGTTCTTC	TRBV10-3	TRBD1	TRBJ2-1	.
CASSPGQQNTEAFF	TGTGCCAGCAGCCCGGGACAGCAGAACACTGAAGCTTTCTTT	TRBV11-3	TRBD1	TRBJ1-1	.
CASSQDRPGERYGYTF	TGCGCCAGCAGCCAAGATCGGCCAGGGGAGAGGTATGGCTACACCTTC	TRBV4-1	.	TRBJ1-2	once
CASSGANYGYTF	TGTGCCAGCTCAGGCGCTAACTATGGCTACACCTTC	TRBV12-3/TRBV12-4	.	TRBJ1-2	.
CASSEAGFYGYTF	TGTGCCAGCAGCGAAGCAGGGTTCTATGGCTACACCTTC	TRBV6-1	.	TRBJ1-2	.
CASAVAGGTYEQYF	TGTGCCAGCGCGGTAGCGGGGGGGACCTACGAGCAGTACTTC	TRBV18	TRBD2	TRBJ2-7	.
CASSPVAGSSGANVLTF	TGTGCCAGCAGTCCGGTAGCGGGAAGCTCTGGGGCCAACGTCCTGACTTTC	TRBV27	TRBD2	TRBJ2-6	.
CASKTSLGRGNEQFF	TGCGCCAGCAAAACCTCTTTAGGGAGGGGCAATGAGCAGTTCTTC	TRBV4-1	TRBD2	TRBJ2-1	.
CASSSDGSNQPQHF	TGTGCCAGCAGTTCGGACGGTAGCAATCAGCCCCAGCATTTT	TRBV6-6	.	TRBJ1-5	once
CASSHSYGDTQYF	TGTGCCAGCAGCCATTCCTACGGGGATACGCAGTATTTT	TRBV4-2	.	TRBJ2-3	.
CASSYGRRNTEAFF	TGTGCCAGCAGTTACGGTAGGCGGAACACTGAAGCTTTCTTT	TRBV6-7	.	TRBJ1-1	once
CASRTTSGGSYEQYF	TGTGCCAGCAGAACGACTAGCGGGGGGTCCTACGAGCAGTACTTC	TRBV6-5	TRBD2	TRBJ2-7	.
CASSRSSGGSYEQYF	TGTGCCAGCAGCCGCTCTAGCGGGGGGTCCTACGAGCAGTACTTC	TRBV7-2	TRBD2	TRBJ2-7	.
CASMASGANVLTF	TGTGCCAGCATGGCGTCTGGGGCCAACGTCCTGACTTTC	TRBV25-1	.	TRBJ2-6	.
CSVASSTDTQYF	TGCAGCGTTGCCTCTAGCACAGATACGCAGTATTTT	TRBV29-1	.	TRBJ2-3	.
CAISPTSGRNYEQYF	TGTGCCATCAGCCCGACTAGCGGGAGGAATTACGAGCAGTACTTC	TRBV10-3	TRBD2	TRBJ2-7	.
CASSEPGGSPLHF	TGTGCCAGCAGTGAACCCGGTGGATCACCCCTCCACTTT	TRBV6-1	.	TRBJ1-6	.
CASSETAGGPETQYF	TGTGCCAGCAGTGAAACAGCGGGGGGGCCGGAGACCCAGTACTTC	TRBV6-1	TRBD2	TRBJ2-5	.
CASSFQTGLNEKLFF	TGTGCCAGCAGTTTCCAGACAGGGCTCAATGAAAAACTGTTTTTT	TRBV25-1	TRBD1	TRBJ1-4	.
CASSVRDSGLYEQYF	TGTGCCAGCAGCGTCCGGGACAGCGGGCTTTACGAGCAGTACTTC	TRBV7-9	.	TRBJ2-7	.
CASSPLYEQYF	TGTGCCAGCTCACCCCTCTACGAGCAGTACTTC	TRBV18	.	TRBJ2-7	.
CASSLQGGNEKLFF	TGTGCCAGCAGTTTACAGGGTGGGAATGAAAAACTGTTTTTT	TRBV2	.	TRBJ1-4	.
CAISDKGQALTDTQYF	TGTGCCATCAGTGATAAAGGACAGGCCCTCACAGATACGCAGTATTTT	TRBV10-3	TRBD1	TRBJ2-3	.
CASSLGTGSEAFF	TGTGCCAGCAGTTTAGGGACAGGCTCCGAAGCTTTCTTT	TRBV28	TRBD1	TRBJ1-1	.
CASSLGSGGKETQYF	TGCGCCAGCAGCTTGGGTAGCGGGGGGAAAGAGACCCAGTACTTC	TRBV5-1	TRBD2	TRBJ2-5	.
CASSSGQGAFGNTIYF	TGTGCCAGCAGCTCCGGACAGGGGGCTTTTGGAAACACCATATATTTT	TRBV7-8	TRBD1	TRBJ1-3	.